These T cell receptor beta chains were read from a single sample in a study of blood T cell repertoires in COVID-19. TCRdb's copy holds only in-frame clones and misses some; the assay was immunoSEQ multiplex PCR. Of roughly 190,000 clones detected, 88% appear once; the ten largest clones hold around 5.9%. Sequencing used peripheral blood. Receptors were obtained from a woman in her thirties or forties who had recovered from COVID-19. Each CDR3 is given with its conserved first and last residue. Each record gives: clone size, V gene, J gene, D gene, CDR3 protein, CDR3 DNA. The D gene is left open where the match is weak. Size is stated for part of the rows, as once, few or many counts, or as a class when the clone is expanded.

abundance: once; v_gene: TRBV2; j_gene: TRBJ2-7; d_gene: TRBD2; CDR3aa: CASSPFQGGYEQYF; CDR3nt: TGTGCCAGCAGCCCGTTTCAGGGAGGGTACGAGCAGTACTTC
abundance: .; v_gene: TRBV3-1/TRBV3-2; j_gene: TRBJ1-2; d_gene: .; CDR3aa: CASSAQEERGYTF; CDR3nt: TGTGCCAGCAGCGCCCAGGAGGAGCGTGGCTACACCTTC
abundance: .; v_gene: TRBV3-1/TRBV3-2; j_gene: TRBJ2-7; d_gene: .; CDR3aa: CASSQGGGPGPAYEQYF; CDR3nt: TGTGCCAGCAGCCAAGGGGGGGGGCCAGGGCCTGCCTACGAGCAGTACTTC
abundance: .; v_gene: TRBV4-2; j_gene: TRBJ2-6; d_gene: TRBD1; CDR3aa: CASTQGGQGASGANVLTF; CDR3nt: TGTGCCAGCACCCAGGGGGGACAGGGGGCGTCTGGGGCCAACGTCCTGACTTTC
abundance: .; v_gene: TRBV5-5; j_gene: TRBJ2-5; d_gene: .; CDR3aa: CASSLGEVETQYF; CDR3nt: TGTGCCAGCAGCTTGGGAGAAGTAGAGACCCAGTACTTC
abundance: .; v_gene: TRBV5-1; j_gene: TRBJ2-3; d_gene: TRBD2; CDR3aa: CASSTRTSGDTDTQYF; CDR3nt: TGCGCCAGCAGCACTCGGACTAGCGGAGACACAGATACGCAGTATTTT
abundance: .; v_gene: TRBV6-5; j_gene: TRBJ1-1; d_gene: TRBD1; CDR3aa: CASSYAYRGRNTEAFF; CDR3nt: TGTGCCAGCAGTTACGCCTACAGGGGAAGGAACACTGAAGCTTTCTTT
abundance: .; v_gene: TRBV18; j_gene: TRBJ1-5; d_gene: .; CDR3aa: CASSSRNSNQPQHF; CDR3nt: TGTGCCAGCTCATCCCGTAATAGCAATCAGCCCCAGCATTTT
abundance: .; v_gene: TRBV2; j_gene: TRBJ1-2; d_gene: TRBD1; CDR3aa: CASKETGTSYGYTF; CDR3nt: TGTGCCAGCAAGGAGACAGGGACGAGCTATGGCTACACCTTC
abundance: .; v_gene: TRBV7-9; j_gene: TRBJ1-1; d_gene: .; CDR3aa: CASSQLGYKAFF; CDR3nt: TGTGCCAGCAGCCAACTAGGCTATAAAGCTTTCTTT
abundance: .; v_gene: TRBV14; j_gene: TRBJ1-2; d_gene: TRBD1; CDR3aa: CASSRGTGSNYGYTF; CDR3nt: TGTGCCAGCAGCCGAGGGACAGGGTCTAACTATGGCTACACCTTC
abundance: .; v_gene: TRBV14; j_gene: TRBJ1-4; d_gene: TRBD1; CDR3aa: CASSRLQGARGEKLFF; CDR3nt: TGTGCCAGCAGCCGACTACAGGGGGCAAGGGGGGAAAAACTGTTTTTT
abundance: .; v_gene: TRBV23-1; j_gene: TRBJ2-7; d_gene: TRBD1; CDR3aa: CASSRDDRASYGRWAYF; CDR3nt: TGCGCCAGCAGTCGCGACGACAGGGCTTCCTATGGACGGTGGGCGTACTTC
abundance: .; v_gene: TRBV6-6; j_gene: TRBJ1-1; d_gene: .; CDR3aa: CASSYSQGLLNTEAFF; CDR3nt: TGTGCCAGCAGTTACTCTCAGGGCCTTCTGAACACTGAAGCTTTCTTT
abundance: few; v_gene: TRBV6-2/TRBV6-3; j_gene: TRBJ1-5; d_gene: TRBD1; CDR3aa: CASSYLQGADSNQPQHF; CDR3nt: TGTGCCAGCAGTTATTTACAGGGGGCCGATAGCAATCAGCCCCAGCATTTT
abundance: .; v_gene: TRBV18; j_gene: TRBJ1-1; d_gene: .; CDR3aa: CASSPNRQGANTEAFF; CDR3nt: TGTGCCAGCTCACCAAACCGGCAGGGTGCGAACACTGAAGCTTTCTTT
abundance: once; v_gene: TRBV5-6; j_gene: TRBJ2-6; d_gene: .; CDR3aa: CASSFYLPTSGANVLTF; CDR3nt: TGTGCCAGCAGCTTTTACCTCCCTACCTCTGGGGCCAACGTCCTGACTTTC
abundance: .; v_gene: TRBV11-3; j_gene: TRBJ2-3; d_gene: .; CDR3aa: CASSLNGGKSTDTQYF; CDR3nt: TGTGCCAGCAGCCTCAATGGCGGGAAGAGCACAGATACGCAGTATTTT
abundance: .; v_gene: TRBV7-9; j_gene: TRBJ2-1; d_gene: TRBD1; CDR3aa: CASSMDRAYNEQFF; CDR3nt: TGTGCCAGCAGCATGGACAGGGCGTACAATGAGCAGTTCTTC
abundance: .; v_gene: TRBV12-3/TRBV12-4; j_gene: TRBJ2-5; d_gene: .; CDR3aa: CASSFTGQETQYF; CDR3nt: TGTGCCAGCAGTTTCACAGGACAAGAGACCCAGTACTTC
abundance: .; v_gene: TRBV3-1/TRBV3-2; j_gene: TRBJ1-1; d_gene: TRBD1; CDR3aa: CASSQEPGQIEAFF; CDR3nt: TGTGCCAGCAGCCAAGAACCGGGACAGATTGAAGCTTTCTTT
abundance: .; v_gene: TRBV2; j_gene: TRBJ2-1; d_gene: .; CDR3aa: CASRETNPKQFF; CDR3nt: TGTGCCAGCAGGGAGACTAACCCCAAACAGTTCTTC
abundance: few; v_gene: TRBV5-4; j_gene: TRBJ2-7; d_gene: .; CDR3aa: CASSLVDRTYEQYF; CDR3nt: TGTGCCAGCAGCTTGGTCGACAGGACCTACGAGCAGTACTTC
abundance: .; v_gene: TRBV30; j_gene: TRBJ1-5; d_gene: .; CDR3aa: CAWTGGPGNQPQHF; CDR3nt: TGTGCCTGGACAGGAGGACCTGGCAATCAGCCCCAGCATTTT
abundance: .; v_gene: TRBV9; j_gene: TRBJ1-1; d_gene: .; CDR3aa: CASSVQTGQNTEAFF; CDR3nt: TGTGCCAGCAGCGTCCAAACAGGGCAGAACACTGAAGCTTTCTTT
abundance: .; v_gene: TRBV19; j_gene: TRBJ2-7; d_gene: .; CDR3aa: CASSLDGRAREQYF; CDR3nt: TGTGCCAGTAGCCTCGACGGAAGAGCGCGCGAGCAGTACTTC
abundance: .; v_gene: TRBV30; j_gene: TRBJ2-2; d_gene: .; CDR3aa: CAWSAPSGFTGELFF; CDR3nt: TGTGCCTGGAGTGCCCCGTCGGGGTTCACCGGGGAGCTGTTTTTT
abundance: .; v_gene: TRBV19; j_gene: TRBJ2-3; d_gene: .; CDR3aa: CASRTFGGTDTQYF; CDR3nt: TGTGCCAGTAGGACATTCGGGGGCACAGATACGCAGTATTTT
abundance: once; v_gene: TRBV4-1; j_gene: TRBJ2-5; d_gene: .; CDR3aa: CASSQDPPGQAQETQYF; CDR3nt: TGCGCCAGCAGTCAAGATCCCCCCGGCCAGGCCCAAGAGACCCAGTACTTC
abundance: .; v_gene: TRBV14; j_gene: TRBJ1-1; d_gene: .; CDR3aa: CASSHRDPAREAFF; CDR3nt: TGTGCCAGCAGCCACCGGGATCCTGCTAGAGAAGCTTTCTTT
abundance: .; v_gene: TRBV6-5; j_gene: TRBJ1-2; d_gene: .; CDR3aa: CASTRVGYGYTF; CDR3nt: TGTGCCAGCACCAGGGTGGGGTATGGCTACACCTTC
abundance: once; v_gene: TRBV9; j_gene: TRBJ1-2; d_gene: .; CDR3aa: CASSVEAGYYGYTF; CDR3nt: TGTGCCAGCAGCGTAGAGGCAGGATACTATGGCTACACCTTC
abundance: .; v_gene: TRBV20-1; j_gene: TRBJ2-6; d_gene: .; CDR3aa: CSASSFSGANVLTF; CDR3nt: TGCAGTGCTAGTTCGTTCTCTGGGGCCAACGTCCTGACTTTC
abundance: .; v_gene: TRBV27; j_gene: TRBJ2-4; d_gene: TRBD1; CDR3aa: CASSSSGGLNIQYF; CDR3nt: TGTGCCAGCAGTTCATCAGGGGGTCTAAACATTCAGTACTTC
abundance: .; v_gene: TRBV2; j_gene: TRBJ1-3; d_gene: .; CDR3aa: CASRPMTGGSGNTIYF; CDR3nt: TGTGCCAGCAGACCCATGACGGGAGGGTCTGGAAACACCATATATTTT
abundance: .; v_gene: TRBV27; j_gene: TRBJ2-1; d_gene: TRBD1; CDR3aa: CASSSRTGSYNEQFF; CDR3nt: TGTGCCAGCAGTTCCAGGACAGGGTCCTACAATGAGCAGTTCTTC
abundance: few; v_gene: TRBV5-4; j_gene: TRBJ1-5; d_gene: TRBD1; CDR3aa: CASSLNGGQGNQPQHF; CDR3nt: TGTGCCAGCAGCTTGAACGGAGGACAGGGCAATCAGCCCCAGCATTTT
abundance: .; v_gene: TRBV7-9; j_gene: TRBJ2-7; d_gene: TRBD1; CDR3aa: CASSSGQGVFYEQYF; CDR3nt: TGTGCCAGCAGCTCAGGACAGGGGGTTTTCTACGAGCAGTACTTC
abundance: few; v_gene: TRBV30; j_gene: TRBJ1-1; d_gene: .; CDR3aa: CAWQMNTEAFF; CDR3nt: TGTGCCTGGCAGATGAACACTGAAGCTTTCTTT
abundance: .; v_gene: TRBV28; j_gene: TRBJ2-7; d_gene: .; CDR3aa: CASSFLGEQYF; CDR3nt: TGTGCCAGCAGTTTCCTAGGCGAGCAGTACTTC
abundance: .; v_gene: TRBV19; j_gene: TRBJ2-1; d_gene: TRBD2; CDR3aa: CASSPWTSGNNEQFF; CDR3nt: TGTGCCAGTAGTCCCTGGACTAGCGGGAACAATGAGCAGTTCTTC
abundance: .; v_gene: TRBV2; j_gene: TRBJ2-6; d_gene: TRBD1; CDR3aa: CASSRDRVLGANVLTF; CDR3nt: TGTGCCAGCAGTCGGGACAGGGTGTTAGGGGCCAACGTCCTGACTTTC
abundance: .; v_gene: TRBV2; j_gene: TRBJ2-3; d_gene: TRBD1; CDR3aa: CASSETGETDTQYF; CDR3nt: TGTGCCAGCAGTGAGACAGGGGAAACAGATACGCAGTATTTT
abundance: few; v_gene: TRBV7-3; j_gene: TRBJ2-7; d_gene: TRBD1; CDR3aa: CASSPGTGGSREQYF; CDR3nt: TGTGCCAGCAGCCCCGGGACAGGGGGCTCTCGGGAGCAGTACTTC
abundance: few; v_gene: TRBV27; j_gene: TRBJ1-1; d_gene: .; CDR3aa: CASNVQGPNTEAFF; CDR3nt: TGTGCCAGCAACGTACAGGGACCGAACACTGAAGCTTTCTTT
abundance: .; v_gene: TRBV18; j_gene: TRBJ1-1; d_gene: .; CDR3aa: CASSGGENTEAFF; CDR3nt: TGTGCCAGCTCGGGGGGGGAGAACACTGAAGCTTTCTTT
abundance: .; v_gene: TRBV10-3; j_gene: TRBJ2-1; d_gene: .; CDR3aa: CANARDSANEQFF; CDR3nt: TGTGCCAACGCCCGGGACTCAGCCAATGAGCAGTTCTTC
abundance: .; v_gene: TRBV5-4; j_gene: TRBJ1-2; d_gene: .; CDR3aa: CASSLGGGGTSYGYTF; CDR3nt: TGTGCCAGCAGCTTGGGCGGTGGTGGGACTAGCTATGGCTACACCTTC
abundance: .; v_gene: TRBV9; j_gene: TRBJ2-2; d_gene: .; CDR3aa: CASSPRGSSTGELFF; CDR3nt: TGTGCCAGCAGCCCCCGGGGGAGTAGCACCGGGGAGCTGTTTTTT
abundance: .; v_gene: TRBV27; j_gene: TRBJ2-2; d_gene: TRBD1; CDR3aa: CASSFFVGQGSTGELFF; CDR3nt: TGTGCCAGCAGTTTTTTTGTCGGACAGGGGAGCACCGGGGAGCTGTTTTTT
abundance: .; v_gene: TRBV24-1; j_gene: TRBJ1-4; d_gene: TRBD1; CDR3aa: CATSDPTTGLGEKLFF; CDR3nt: TGTGCCACCAGTGATCCCACGACAGGGCTTGGTGAAAAACTGTTTTTT